The 21 T cell receptor beta chains presented below share a single source sample, sequenced in a study of beta chain features in type 1 diabetes. The entirety of the isolated RNA underwent reverse transcription, so expressed TCRB transcripts were sequenced. This table comes from immunoSEQ multiplex PCR, and its TCRdb copy is limited to in-frame clones, with some not included. The sample carries some 410,000 clones, around 13% recorded once. Material for sequencing was naive CD4+ T cells from blood. The receptors originated from a man aged 25 to 45 in good health.

The V call is TRBV11-1, the J call TRBJ2-1, with D hard to call. CDR1 SGHAT and CDR2 FQDESV come from the germline V gene (reference sequence). V shed 1 base and J shed 9 bases, with 7 bases lying between them. The CDR3 is made up of 12 amino acids. The CDR3 loop reads CASSLVAVEQFF. The CDR3 region has the DNA TGTGCCAGCAGCTTAGTGGCAGTTGAGCAGTTCTTC.

This chain uses TRBV18 with TRBJ1-1; D perhaps matches TRBD1 (6 bases). The CDR3 sequence is 15 residues long. The germline gives CDR1 KGHSH, CDR2 LQKENI. Trimming cost V 3 bases and J 4 bases, with 15 bases left between them. In DNA, the CDR3 is TGTGCCAGCTCACCCACAAGTAGGACAGCCACTGAAGCTTTCTTT. It is translated as CASSPTSRTATEAFF.

The gene calls are TRBV7-3 and TRBJ1-1, with D perhaps matching TRBD1 (6 bases). Germline CDR1 SGHTA, CDR2 FQGTGA. Trimming left V 3 bases short and J 2 bases short, with 13 bases between. This CDR3 comprises 15 residues. The DNA for the CDR3 is TGTGCCAGCAGCTTTCGGGGGCGCCGCAACACTGAAGCTTTCTTT. Translation: CASSFRGRRNTEAFF.

This clone showed up just a few times. The genes are TRBV7-2 and TRBJ2-5, with D perhaps matching TRBD1 (5 bases). Trimming removed 4 bases from V and 5 bases from J, with 14 bases in between. CDR3 length: 14 residues. Germline CDR1 SGHTA, CDR2 FQGNSA. CDR3 DNA: TGTGCCAGCAGCTATCGACAGTCTCAGGAGACCCAGTACTTC. It encodes CASSYRQSQETQYF.

This clone was picked up a small number of times. The chain links TRBV19 to TRBJ2-3; TRBD2 matches 11 bases. Germline CDR1 is LNHDA and CDR2 is SQIVND (reference sequence). The CDR3 loop spans 17 amino acids. V was pared by 4 bases and J by 0 bases, with 6 bases of the junction left unmatched. This chain's CDR3 is CASSKSRTSGSTDTQYF. In DNA form, the CDR3 reads TGTGCCAGTAGTAAAAGTCGGACTAGCGGGAGCACAGATACGCAGTATTTT.

This clone came up a few times. V and J are TRBV27 and TRBJ2-3, with 7 bases matching TRBD1. V gave up 5 bases and J gave up 0 bases; unmatched junction bases: 5. CDR3 length: 15 residues. Germline V gene sequence: CDR1 MNHEY, CDR2 SMNVEV (reference sequence). The CDR3 region has the DNA TGTGCCAGCAGTGGACAGGCAGCTAGCACAGATACGCAGTATTTT. As protein: CASSGQAASTDTQYF.

This chain links TRBV5-4 with TRBJ2-3, with D perhaps TRBD1 or TRBD2 (5 bases each). The V end was cut by 2 bases, the J end by 4 bases, with 11 bases between. CDR1 SGHNT and CDR2 YYREEE come from the germline V gene (reference sequence). The CDR3 is 14 residues long. CDR3 region: CASSLEGSADTQYF. The CDR3, as DNA: TGTGCCAGCAGCTTAGAGGGGAGCGCAGATACGCAGTATTTT.

The V gene is TRBV7-9, the J gene TRBJ2-7, with 12 bases lining up with TRBD2. The CDR3 extends over 17 amino acids. Trimming cost V 5 bases and J 6 bases; bases outside gene matches: 14. Germline assignment: CDR1 SEHNR and CDR2 FQNEAQ (reference sequence). CDR3 residues: CASSLHYRTSGTGEQYV. The CDR3 coding sequence is TGTGCCAGCAGCCTGCACTACCGGACTAGCGGGACGGGCGAGCAGTACGTC.

A few counts support this clone. The chain combines TRBV27 with TRBJ2-7; 7 bases are shared with TRBD1. The CDR3 runs to 14 residues. The J segment lost 2 bases and the V segment lost 5 bases, leaving 6 bases of the junction unmatched. CDR1 and CDR2 from the germline V gene are MNHEY and SMNVEV (reference sequence). The CDR3 protein is CASSPTGAPYEQYF. The CDR3 nucleotides are TGTGCCAGCAGTCCTACAGGGGCACCCTACGAGCAGTACTTC.

This clone showed up just once. The chain uses TRBV5-4 and TRBJ2-3; 7 bases fit TRBD1. The CDR3 length is 15 residues. V lost 4 bases to trimming and J lost 4 bases; unmatched junction nucleotides: 9. Per the germline V gene, CDR1 is SGHNT and CDR2 is YYREEE (reference sequence). The CDR3 loop reads CASSVSGTDADTQYF. The DNA of the CDR3 is TGTGCCAGCAGCGTATCCGGGACAGACGCAGATACGCAGTATTTT.

V and J are TRBV7-8 and TRBJ2-5, with D possibly matching TRBD2 (5 bases). Germline loops: CDR1 SGHVS, CDR2 FQNEAQ. V was shortened by 5 bases and J by 1 base, with 8 bases between the two germline ends. The CDR3 loop spans 13 amino acids. The CDR3 sequence: CASSRGGQETQYF. CDR3 sequence (DNA): TGTGCCAGCAGCCGAGGAGGCCAAGAGACCCAGTACTTC.

In this sample, this clone turned up a few times. The genes are TRBV30 and TRBJ1-1; D unclear. CDR3 length equals 15 residues. V lost 2 bases and J lost 0, with 13 bases in between. CDR1 GTSNPN and CDR2 SVGIG come from the germline V gene (reference sequence). This chain's CDR3 is CAWSLGIDMNTEAFF. CDR3 sequence (DNA): TGTGCCTGGAGTCTAGGGATCGATATGAACACTGAAGCTTTCTTT.

The V call is TRBV5-6, the J call TRBJ1-1; D is uncertain. Deletions cut 0 bases from V and 5 bases from J, with 14 bases between. The germline CDR1 and CDR2 sequences are SGHDT and YYEEEE. The CDR3 runs to 15 residues. The CDR3 sequence is CASSLAVTVRTEAFF. The CDR3, as DNA: TGTGCCAGCAGCTTGGCCGTTACGGTGAGGACTGAAGCTTTCTTT.

This clone occurred a few times. The chain recombines TRBV7-9 with TRBJ2-1, with D perhaps TRBD2 (7 bases). Germline V gives CDR1 SEHNR, CDR2 FQNEAQ (reference sequence). This CDR3 has 16 amino acids. Between the trimmed V and J ends, which lost 0 bases and 8 bases, there was a span of 17 bases. Written as DNA, the CDR3 is TGTGCCAGCAGCTTAGCGCGGGGGCAGCTCCGGGATGAGCAGTTCTTC. The encoded protein is CASSLARGQLRDEQFF. Supplemented by reference TRBV7-9 and TRBJ2-1, the full variable domain reads DTGVSQNPRHKITKRGQNVTFRCDPISEHNRLYWYRQTLGQGPEFLTYFQNEAQLEKSRLLSDRFSAERPKGSFSTLEIQRTEQGDSAMYLCASSLARGQLRDEQFFGPGTRLTVL.

This clone showed up just a few times. The chain employs TRBV21-1 and TRBJ1-2. TRBV21-1 is an annotated pseudogene. CDR3 length: 14 residues. The CDR3: CASHSRLGPRGYTF. The CDR3, as DNA: TGTGCCAGCCATAGTCGTTTAGGCCCTCGGGGCTACACCTTC.

This clone was counted a few times. This rearrangement joins TRBV7-8 to TRBJ1-2; D unresolved. The CDR3 is 14 residues long. Germline CDR1 SGHVS, CDR2 FQNEAQ. Trimming removed 3 bases at V and 6 bases at J, with 14 bases between. The CDR3 sequence is CASSLKMGVHGYTF. The CDR3 DNA follows: TGTGCCAGCAGCTTGAAAATGGGAGTACATGGCTACACCTTC. Looking up the rest from reference TRBV7-8 and TRBJ1-2 gives the full variable domain: GAGVSQSPRYKVAKRGQDVALRCDPISGHVSLFWYQQALGQGPEFLTYFQNEAQLDKSGLPSDRFFAERPEGSVSTLKIQRTQQEDSAVYLCASSLKMGVHGYTFGSGTRLTVV.

The sample holds a few counts of this clone. V and J are TRBV4-1 and TRBJ1-1; 8 bases align to TRBD1. The V gene end was trimmed by 3 bases and the J gene end by 0 bases; junction bases not matched to a gene: 3. The CDR3 has 15 residues. CDR1 MGHRA and CDR2 YSYEKL come from the germline V gene. The CDR3 reads CASSHRQGMNTEAFF. CDR3 DNA sequence: TGCGCCAGCAGCCACCGACAGGGGATGAACACTGAAGCTTTCTTT.

This chain uses TRBV4-3 with TRBJ1-1; 9 nucleotides line up with TRBD1. V was pared by 2 bases and J by 10 bases, with 5 bases of the junction left unmatched. Germline CDR1 and CDR2: LGHNA and YSLEER. The CDR3 runs to 13 residues. CDR3 amino acids: CASSQTLGQGAFF. CDR3 in DNA: TGCGCCAGCAGCCAAACCCTGGGACAGGGAGCTTTCTTT.

This clone occurred a few times. This sequence joins TRBV27 and TRBJ2-7, with TRBD1 matching over 7 bases. CDR3 size: 13 residues. Unmatched junction bases numbered 10, after V lost 9 bases and J lost 5 bases. Germline CDR1 reads MNHEY; CDR2 reads SMNVEV (reference sequence). In DNA, the CDR3 is TGTGCCAGGCCGGACAGGCCGGGTCACGAGCAGTACTTC. It yields the protein CARPDRPGHEQYF.

The chain employs TRBV30 and TRBJ2-2; 8 bases line up with TRBD2. The CDR3 is made up of 14 amino acids. The V gene's germline CDR1 is GTSNPN and CDR2 SVGIG (reference sequence). V trimming: 4 bases; J trimming: 4 bases; junction bases outside the gene matches: 5. The CDR3 sequence: CAWIPGGVTGELFF. In nucleotides, the CDR3 is TGTGCCTGGATCCCGGGGGGGGTCACCGGGGAGCTGTTTTTT.

J is TRBJ1-6 and V is TRBV27; D gene unclear. Trimming took off 7 bases at V and 9 bases at J, with 16 bases between the two ends. Germline V gene data show CDR1 as MNHEY and CDR2 as SMNVEV (reference sequence). The CDR3 spans 14 residues. The CDR3 region is CASTPASGLSPLHF. The CDR3 DNA reads TGTGCCAGCACCCCGGCCAGTGGACTTTCACCCCTCCACTTT.